The 22 T cell receptor beta chains listed next were all sequenced from one sample in a study of post-analysis software for immune sequencing data (dated by TCRdb to between 2015 and 2017). The investigation overall reported the following: Patients showed significantly higher frequencies than controls for a handful of TRBV segments, among them TRBV5-6, TRBV5-1 and TRBV20-1.

Their antigens remain unidentified. Receptor libraries were prepared by PCR. The listed sequencing device is Illumina HiSeq 2500. To reduce PCR and sequencing biases, unique molecular identifiers were incorporated into the TCR beta cDNA libraries. The public reads were reprocessed in TCRdb via fastp at Q25 and MiXCR, keeping in-frame beta chains. Rows are combined by CDR3 protein, so each entry shows the most common genes and DNA. The sample table records around 400,000 distinct CDR3 sequences; about 40% of these occur just once. Of the sample, less than 8% is held by the ten largest clones. The sequenced sample was blood. Source of these receptors: a girl aged 2 to 10 with multiple sclerosis.

CDR3 residues: CASSEYSDPRGTQYF. The CDR3 nucleotides are TGTGCCAGCAGTGAATACAGCGACCCAAGGGGGACCCAGTACTTC. The rearrangement uses TRBV28 and TRBJ2-4, with D tentatively TRBD1 (5 bases). The better agreement between TRBJ2-5 and the DNA end casts doubt on the J call. This CDR3 contains 15 residues. Germline V gene data show CDR1 as MDHEN and CDR2 as SYDVKM.

This chain connects TRBV18 to TRBJ2-7; 8 bases line up with TRBD2. The germline V gene encodes CDR1 KGHSH and CDR2 LQKENI. The CDR3 loop spans 14 amino acids. The V segment lost 2 bases and the J segment 3 bases; nucleotides outside the gene matches: 3. In nucleotides, the CDR3 is TGTGCCAGCTCACCAGCGGGGGGCGGCTACGAGCAGTACTTC. This codes for CASSPAGGGYEQYF.

Concerning this clonotype itself: The junction shows a germline mismatch at one end, possibly a read error. The gene calls are TRBV5-1 and TRBJ2-7; no reliable D call. The CDR3 has 14 amino acids. CDR1 and CDR2 (germline): SGHRS, YFSETQ. The CDR3 sequence is CASSLETGPYEHYF. CDR3 DNA: TGCGCCAGCAGCTTGGAAACGGGCCCCTACGAGCACTACTTC.

Comment on this clonotype: The DNA is omitted, as the CDR3 cannot be located on it reliably, and the CDR3 follows TCRdb's listing. V and J are TRBV29-1 and TRBJ2-2; TRBD1 is the table's D call and was not checked against the DNA. The length of the CDR3 is 15 amino acids, counting both ends. The germline V gene encodes CDR1 SQVTM and CDR2 ANQGSEA. The CDR3 sequence: CSVGGGTENTGERFF.

This chain connects TRBV15 to TRBJ2-5; D gene unclear. CDR3 size: 13 residues. CDR1 and CDR2 from the germline V gene are LNHNV and YYDKDF (reference sequence). Trimming took 1 base from V and 2 from J, leaving 5 bases between them. The DNA of the CDR3 is TGTGCCACCAGCAGAGCCTGGCAAGAGACCCAGTACTTC. It encodes CATSRAWQETQYF.

Here the CDR3 DNA reads TGTGCCATCTCTGGACAGGGAAAGAACACTGAAGCTTTCTTT. This gives the protein CAISGQGKNTEAFF. The chain links TRBV10-3 to TRBJ1-1; 8 bases are shared with TRBD1. This CDR3 is built from 14 residues. Germline lookup yields CDR1 ENHRY and CDR2 SYGVKD. The junction had 6 bases not matched to a gene; V was cut back by 8 bases and J by 1 base.

The chain couples TRBV29-1 to TRBJ2-6; D gene ambiguous. With 3 bases removed from V and 0 bases from J, the gap between germline ends came to 6 bases. The CDR3 is 14 residues long. Germline V gene sequence: CDR1 SQVTM, CDR2 ANQGSEA. The CDR3 region is CSVDENSGANVLTF. In DNA, the CDR3 is TGCAGCGTTGATGAGAACTCTGGGGCCAACGTCCTGACTTTC.

The V and J genes are TRBV10-3 and TRBJ2-1, with TRBD2 as a possible D gene (5 bases). Germline V gene lookup returns CDR1 ENHRY and CDR2 SYGVKD. The V and J ends lost 2 bases and 7 bases respectively, with 9 bases between them. The CDR3 spans 13 residues. CDR3 amino acids: CAISETGRNEQFF. The CDR3 DNA is TGTGCCATCAGTGAGACGGGGAGAAATGAGCAGTTCTTC.

This clonotype appeared many times. The J gene is TRBJ1-2, the V gene TRBV24-1; D gene uncertain. V gave up 1 base and J gave up 6 bases, with 5 bases separating them. From germline, CDR1 is KGHDR and CDR2 SFDVKD. The CDR3 loop spans 12 amino acids. CDR3: CATSDFRNGYTF. Here the CDR3 DNA reads TGTGCCACCAGTGATTTCAGGAATGGCTACACCTTC.

V usage is TRBV6-5 and J usage is TRBJ1-1; no clear D. V dropped 6 bases and J dropped 6 bases, with 14 bases sitting between them. Germline-derived CDR1 and CDR2 are MNHEY and SVGAGI. The CDR3 runs 13 residues. The CDR3 here is CASSPRYLAEAFF. CDR3 nucleotide sequence: TGTGCCAGCAGCCCCCGGTATCTTGCTGAAGCTTTCTTT.

This rearrangement joins TRBV20-1 to TRBJ2-2, with TRBD2 matching 10 bases. The CDR3 spans 18 residues. V trimming: 0 bases; J trimming: 4 bases; junction bases outside the gene matches: 11. The V gene's germline CDR1 is DFQATT and CDR2 SNEGSKA (reference sequence). DNA of the CDR3: TGCAGTGCTAGAGACCGGGAGCGGGAGGGCCCGGGCACCGGGGAGCTGTTTTTT. Its protein is CSARDREREGPGTGELFF.

This clonotype has more than one count but fewer than ten. This chain joins TRBV7-8 and TRBJ2-1, with D perhaps assigned TRBD1 or TRBD2 (6 bases each). There are 15 residues in the CDR3. Germline loops: CDR1 SGHVS, CDR2 FQNEAQ. With 6 bases removed from V and 12 bases from J, the gap between germline ends came to 24 bases. CDR3 protein: CASSRDRLGGKGQFF. CDR3 DNA: TGTGCCAGCAGTCGCGATCGATTAGGGGGGAAGGGGCAGTTCTTC.

The V gene is TRBV2, the J gene TRBJ2-1, with TRBD2 matching over 9 bases. The ends lost 4 bases at V and 0 bases at J; junction bases unmatched: 4. The CDR3 consists of 16 residues. The germline V gene has CDR1 SNHLY and CDR2 FYNNEI. DNA of the CDR3: TGTGCCAGCAGTGGCCTAGCGGGACCCTCCTACAATGAGCAGTTCTTC. Translation gives CASSGLAGPSYNEQFF.

This chain uses TRBV20-1 with TRBJ1-2; TRBD1 matches at 8 bases. CDR1 and CDR2 (germline): DFQATT, SNEGSKA (reference sequence). The V segment lost 3 bases and the J segment 8 bases; nucleotides outside the gene matches: 5. CDR3 length equals 12 residues. The CDR3 bases are TGCAGTGCTAGGATGACAGGGGAGGGCTACACCTTC. This gives the protein CSARMTGEGYTF.

The chain couples TRBV11-2 to TRBJ1-6; D is undetermined. Per germline, CDR1 SGHAT and CDR2 FQNNGV. Trimming left V 3 bases short and J 0 bases short, with 15 bases between. This CDR3 has 18 amino acids. DNA of the CDR3: TGTGCCAGCAGCTTTGATCCAAGGGCGAGCTCCTATAATTCACCCCTCCACTTT. Translating gives CASSFDPRASSYNSPLHF.

The V call is TRBV7-9, the J call TRBJ2-7; D gene ambiguous. V lost 1 base and J lost 3, with 10 bases in between. CDR3 length: 14 amino acids. The germline gives CDR1 SEHNR, CDR2 FQNEAQ (reference sequence). The DNA for the CDR3 is TGTGCCAGCAGCTTAGAACCTACTAACTACGAGCAGTACTTC. This sequence encodes CASSLEPTNYEQYF.

V usage is TRBV20-1 and J usage is TRBJ2-1; D call uncertain. CDR3 length equals 13 residues. CDR1 DFQATT and CDR2 SNEGSKA come from the germline V gene (reference sequence). Trimming pared 2 bases from V and 8 bases from J, leaving 13 bases between. Written as DNA, the CDR3 is TGCAGTGCTAGACCATTTCCGCACTATGAGCAGTTCTTC. This translates into CSARPFPHYEQFF.

The chain couples TRBV5-1 to TRBJ2-3; D remains unclear. This CDR3 has 14 amino acids. Deletions cut 1 base from V and 10 bases from J, with 16 bases between. Germline V gene data show CDR1 as SGHRS and CDR2 as YFSETQ. The CDR3 DNA follows: TGCGCCAGCAGCTTGTCCGGCCAGCTTGGTGCGCAGTATTTT. It codes for CASSLSGQLGAQYF.

This clonotype was counted only a few times. The rearrangement uses TRBV20-1 and TRBJ2-3, with unresolved D. In germline, CDR1 is DFQATT, CDR2 SNEGSKA (reference sequence). CDR3 size: 12 residues. The V gene lost 3 bases and the J gene lost 8 bases, with 12 bases spanning the gap. Here the CDR3 reads CSARRPLGTQYF. The DNA of the CDR3 is TGCAGTGCTAGGCGGCCGCTCGGTACGCAGTATTTT.

This chain uses TRBV20-1 with TRBJ1-1; weak D call: TRBD1 (5 bases). This CDR3 has 14 amino acids. Trimming stripped 3 bases from V and 1 base from J, with 12 bases between. The germline V gene has CDR1 DFQATT and CDR2 SNEGSKA (reference sequence). The CDR3 reads CSARSGGSNTEAFF. The CDR3 nucleotides are TGCAGTGCTAGGAGCGGGGGATCGAACACTGAAGCTTTCTTT.

The chain employs TRBV20-1 and TRBJ2-1, with TRBD2 matching over 8 bases. The trim removed 7 bases at V and 4 bases at J, leaving 12 bases unmatched. Germline CDR1 DFQATT, CDR2 SNEGSKA (reference sequence). The CDR3 spans 15 residues. CDR3 DNA: TGCAGTGTCAGAGGAGCGGGAGCCTTATACAATGAGCAGTTCTTC. This translates into CSVRGAGALYNEQFF.

CDR3: CASSQVLRDRGQWANVLTF. The CDR3 DNA is TGTGCCAGCAGCCAAGTCCTCCGGGACAGGGGCCAGTGGGCCAACGTCCTGACTTTC. The chain couples TRBV14 to TRBJ2-6, with 10 bases identical to TRBD1. The germline V gene has CDR1 SGHDN and CDR2 FVKESK. The CDR3 length is 19 residues. After removal of 1 base from V and 5 bases from J, the junction contained 11 bases not matched to a gene.